Shown below are 29 T cell receptor beta chains from a single sample sequenced in a study of blood T cell repertoires in COVID-19. The data were produced by immunoSEQ multiplex PCR, yet TCRdb's version contains in-frame clones alone and is incomplete. The sample comprises about 300,000 clones, 90% of which are singletons, and approximately 4.5% rests with the top ten. The sequencing sample was made of PBMCs or T cells enriched from blood (not recorded which). These receptors were collected from a woman under 30 with acute COVID-19.

V gene TRBV13 combines with J gene TRBJ2-7, with TRBD2 matching over 8 bases. Germline CDR1 reads PRHDT; CDR2 reads FYEKMQ (reference sequence). With V trimmed by 6 bases and J by 2 bases, 6 bases remained unmatched. The CDR3 is made up of 14 amino acids. The CDR3 sequence: CASRVLAETYEQYF. CDR3 bases: TGTGCCAGCAGGGTACTAGCGGAGACCTACGAGCAGTACTTC. The variable domain in full, with the rest retrieved from reference TRBV13 and TRBJ2-7, is AAGVIQSPRHLIKEKRETATLKCYPIPRHDTVYWYQQGPGQDPQFLISFYEKMQSDKGSIPDRFSAQQFSDYHSELNMSSLELGDSALYFCASRVLAETYEQYFGPGTRLTVT.

The chain carries TRBV6-5 and TRBJ1-1; possible D gene TRBD1, 5 bases. V dropped 2 bases and J dropped 3 bases, with 10 bases sitting between them. The germline gives CDR1 MNHEY, CDR2 SVGAGI. CDR3 length: 14 residues. CDR3: CASSYGGVDTEAFF. Here the CDR3 DNA reads TGTGCCAGCAGTTACGGGGGGGTGGACACTGAAGCTTTCTTT.

The CDR3 region has the DNA TGTGCCAGCAGCCCTGGACTAGCGGGTCAACAAGAGACCCAGTACTTC. Translated: CASSPGLAGQQETQYF. The rearrangement links TRBV6-2 or TRBV6-3 to TRBJ2-5; 11 nucleotides line up with TRBD2. Germline CDR1 and CDR2: MNHEY and SVGEGT. The CDR3 loop spans 16 amino acids. The ends lost 6 bases at V and 2 bases at J; junction bases unmatched: 8.

The chain couples TRBV10-2 to TRBJ2-7; a weak D match, TRBD2 (7 bases). Germline V gene sequence: CDR1 WSHSY, CDR2 SAAADI. V lost 3 bases to trimming and J lost 0 bases, with 18 bases between them. This CDR3 comprises 17 residues. The CDR3 region is CASSEFRGAGSSYEQYF. CDR3 nucleotide sequence: TGCGCCAGCAGTGAATTCAGGGGAGCGGGATCCTCCTACGAGCAGTACTTC.

The V gene is TRBV7-3, the J gene TRBJ2-7; 8 bases align to TRBD2. This CDR3 contains 14 residues. Losses at the gene ends were 2 bases for V and 2 bases for J; bases not matched to a gene: 2. Per the germline V gene, CDR1 is SGHTA and CDR2 is FQGTGA. The CDR3 reads CASSLAGGAYEQYF. The CDR3 DNA reads TGTGCCAGCAGCTTAGCGGGGGGAGCCTACGAGCAGTACTTC.

The V and J genes are TRBV7-3 and TRBJ2-1; 10 nucleotides align to TRBD1. This CDR3 is 15 amino acids long. After removal of 3 bases from V and 4 bases from J, the junction contained 3 bases not matched to a gene. Germline loops: CDR1 SGHTA, CDR2 FQGTGA. The CDR3 bases are TGTGCCAGCAGCTTTGACAGGGGGCAGTACAATGAGCAGTTCTTC. It yields the protein CASSFDRGQYNEQFF. The full variable domain, in which reference TRBV7-3 and TRBJ2-1 provide the parts outside the CDR3, is GAGVSQTPSNKVTEKGKYVELRCDPISGHTALYWYRQSLGQGPEFLIYFQGTGAADDSGLPNDRFFAVRPEGSVSTLKIQRTERGDSAVYLCASSFDRGQYNEQFFGPGTRLTVL.

This clone was seen more than once but under ten times. The chain carries TRBV5-5 and TRBJ1-5; 9 nucleotides align to TRBD1. Germline V gene sequence: CDR1 SGHKS, CDR2 YYEKEE (reference sequence). This CDR3 region has 16 residues. The trim removed 4 bases at V and 4 bases at J, leaving 9 bases unmatched. As DNA, the CDR3 is TGTGCCAGCAGCCTGTGGGGACAGGGACGGAATCAGCCCCAGCATTTT. Amino acid sequence: CASSLWGQGRNQPQHF.

The V and J genes are TRBV27 and TRBJ2-1; perhaps TRBD2 as D (6 bases). The CDR3 has 15 residues. Germline loops: CDR1 MNHEY, CDR2 SMNVEV (reference sequence). With 6 bases removed from V and 4 bases from J, the gap between germline ends came to 16 bases. This CDR3 reads CASSLLANRYNEQFF. The CDR3 region has the DNA TGTGCCAGCAGCCTTCTAGCGAACCGGTACAATGAGCAGTTCTTC.

This chain links TRBV3-1 (or the pseudogene TRBV3-2) with TRBJ1-3; the D is unclear. The CDR3 runs 15 residues. The germline V and J ends were trimmed by 4 bases and 0 bases, with 10 bases remaining between them. Germline lookup yields CDR1 LGHDT and CDR2 YNNKEL (reference sequence). The CDR3 region has the DNA TGTGCCAGCAGCCCGTCCTTATTCTCTGGAAACACCATATATTTT. Amino acids: CASSPSLFSGNTIYF.

This rearrangement joins TRBV2 to TRBJ1-5; a weak D match, TRBD1 (5 bases). The CDR3 sequence is 13 residues long. Germline loops: CDR1 SNHLY, CDR2 FYNNEI. Trimming took off 6 bases at V and 4 bases at J, with 10 bases between the two ends. Written as DNA, the CDR3 is TGTGCCAGCAGCGCGACAGTTAATCAGCCCCAGCATTTT. This sequence encodes CASSATVNQPQHF. The variable domain in full, completed from reference TRBV2 and TRBJ1-5, reads EPEVTQTPSHQVTQMGQEVILRCVPISNHLYFYWYRQILGQKVEFLVSFYNNEISEKSEIFDDQFSVERPDGSNFTLKIRSTKLEDSAMYFCASSATVNQPQHFGDGTRLSIL.

The chain links TRBV28 to TRBJ2-7; 12 bases are a match to TRBD1. After removal of 8 bases from V and 5 bases from J, the junction contained 7 bases not matched to a gene. This CDR3 contains 14 residues. CDR1 and CDR2 from the germline V gene are MDHEN and SYDVKM. CDR3 bases: TGTGCCAGCCGACGCGGGACAGGGGGCGACGAGCAGTACTTC. Protein: CASRRGTGGDEQYF.

This clone appeared a few times. V and J are TRBV29-1 and TRBJ1-2, with 8 positions matching TRBD1. Losses at the gene ends were 7 bases for V and 8 bases for J; bases not matched to a gene: 12. There are 13 residues in the CDR3. Germline assignment: CDR1 SQVTM and CDR2 ANQGSEA. The CDR3 DNA is TGCAGCGGGGGGGACAGGCCTTCTAGAGGCTACACCTTC. This translates into CSGGDRPSRGYTF. The full variable domain, with the rest looked up from reference TRBV29-1 and TRBJ1-2, is SAVISQKPSRDICQRGTSLTIQCQVDSQVTMMFWYRQQPGQSLTLIATANQGSEATYESGFVIDKFPISRPNLTFSTLTVSNMSPEDSSIYLCSGGDRPSRGYTFGSGTRLTVV.

The chain links TRBV2 to TRBJ1-2; the D gene is possibly TRBD1 (5 bases). V was shortened by 6 bases and J by 5 bases, with 19 bases between the two germline ends. CDR1 is SNHLY, CDR2 FYNNEI, per germline. This CDR3 has 15 amino acids. The DNA for the CDR3 is TGTGCCAGCAGGGGAGGGGAAAGGGTAGAGTATGGCTACACCTTC. Translated, it gives CASRGGERVEYGYTF.

This clone was recorded a few times. The chain joins TRBV7-2 to TRBJ1-2; D call uncertain. This CDR3 spans 13 amino acids. CDR1 SGHTA and CDR2 FQGNSA come from the germline V gene. The V and J ends lost 5 bases and 3 bases respectively, with 10 bases between them. CDR3 sequence reads: CASSAGVDYGYTF. In DNA form, the CDR3 reads TGTGCCAGCAGCGCCGGGGTAGACTATGGCTACACCTTC.

CDR3 coding DNA: TGTGCCACCAGTGACCCTATCGGACAGGGGGACACCGGGGAGCTGTTTTTT. Its protein is CATSDPIGQGDTGELFF. This rearrangement joins TRBV24-1 to TRBJ2-2; 10 positions agree with TRBD1. CDR3 length: 17 residues. V was pared by 4 bases and J by 3 bases, with 7 bases of the junction left unmatched. Germline V gene data show CDR1 as KGHDR and CDR2 as SFDVKD.

The chain couples TRBV29-1 to TRBJ2-1, with D maybe TRBD1 (6 bases). V lost 7 bases and J 0 bases, leaving 13 bases between the germline ends. The CDR3 runs 14 residues. Germline loops: CDR1 SQVTM, CDR2 ANQGSEA. The CDR3 spells CSGARDNSYNEQFF. The CDR3 DNA reads TGCAGCGGGGCCCGGGACAACTCCTACAATGAGCAGTTCTTC.

This chain uses TRBV18 with TRBJ1-4; D unclear. This CDR3 contains 14 residues. The germline V gene has CDR1 KGHSH and CDR2 LQKENI. Trimming shortened V by 5 bases and J by 2 bases, and 9 bases separated the two germline ends. This CDR3 is CASSEGFTNEKLFF. The CDR3 region has the DNA TGTGCCAGCTCAGAGGGATTTACTAATGAAAAACTGTTTTTT.

The chain recombines TRBV28 with TRBJ2-7, with 9 nucleotides matching TRBD2. The CDR3 has 16 residues. V lost 7 bases and J lost 2; bases outside the gene matches: 12. Germline CDR1 and CDR2: MDHEN and SYDVKM. As DNA, the CDR3 is TGTGCCAGCAATGACGCCGGGACTAGCTACACCTACGAGCAGTACTTC. As protein: CASNDAGTSYTYEQYF.

The chain combines TRBV28 with TRBJ1-2; TRBD1 aligns across 7 bases. The CDR3 is made up of 12 amino acids. Trimming removed 6 bases from V and 8 bases from J; junction bases left unmatched: 6. Germline V gene lookup returns CDR1 MDHEN and CDR2 SYDVKM. This chain's CDR3 is CASSLQGFGYTF. CDR3 nucleotides: TGTGCCAGCAGCCTACAGGGGTTCGGCTACACCTTC.

This chain joins TRBV5-4 and TRBJ2-6; unclear D gene. The germline CDR1 and CDR2 sequences are SGHNT and YYREEE (reference sequence). This CDR3 has 15 residues. Trimming removed 1 base from V and 0 bases from J, with 5 bases in between. CDR3 bases: TGTGCCAGCAGCTTGTGGAGCTCTGGGGCCAACGTCCTGACTTTC. It yields the protein CASSLWSSGANVLTF.

The chain combines TRBV27 with TRBJ2-4; D perhaps matches TRBD1 (6 bases). V was clipped by 4 bases and J by 9 bases, with 13 bases between them. This CDR3 spans 13 amino acids. Germline V gene sequence: CDR1 MNHEY, CDR2 SMNVEV (reference sequence). The CDR3 protein is CASSSTGFSIQYF. As DNA, the CDR3 is TGTGCCAGCAGTTCAACAGGGTTCAGCATTCAGTACTTC.

The chain is built from TRBV19 and TRBJ2-1; 11 nucleotides agree with TRBD2. Losses at the gene ends were 3 bases for V and 9 bases for J; bases not matched to a gene: 10. The CDR3 is 16 amino acids. CDR1 and CDR2 from the germline V gene are LNHDA and SQIVND (reference sequence). The CDR3 region is CASSILRTSGRTEQFF. CDR3 sequence (DNA): TGTGCCAGTAGTATTTTGCGCACTAGCGGGAGAACTGAGCAGTTCTTC. Using reference TRBV19 and TRBJ2-1 for the parts outside the CDR3, the full variable domain is DGGITQSPKYLFRKEGQNVTLSCEQNLNHDAMYWYRQDPGQGLRLIYYSQIVNDFQKGDIAEGYSVSREKKESFPLTVTSAQKNPTAFYLCASSILRTSGRTEQFFGPGTRLTVL.

The V call is TRBV6-5, the J call TRBJ1-1, with 7 bases identical to TRBD1. CDR1 and CDR2 from the germline V gene are MNHEY and SVGAGI. Trimming took 5 bases from V and 0 from J; bases not matched to a gene: 6. The CDR3 runs 15 residues. The CDR3 DNA sequence: TGTGCCAGCAGTCCCTACAGGGGCCTGAACACTGAAGCTTTCTTT. Its translation: CASSPYRGLNTEAFF.

The J gene is TRBJ2-1, the V gene TRBV28, with 8 nucleotides matching TRBD1. The CDR3 contains 15 residues. The J segment lost 8 bases and the V segment lost 5 bases, leaving 11 bases of the junction unmatched. The V gene's germline CDR1 is MDHEN and CDR2 SYDVKM. The CDR3 reads CASSGPGQARYEQFF. CDR3 nucleotide sequence: TGTGCCAGCAGTGGGCCGGGACAGGCCCGGTATGAGCAGTTCTTC.

The genes are TRBV5-4 and TRBJ2-3; tentative D call: TRBD1 (5 bases). The CDR3 runs to 15 residues. V lost 3 bases, J lost 4 bases, and 15 bases lay in between. Germline V gene sequence: CDR1 SGHNT, CDR2 YYREEE (reference sequence). As DNA, the CDR3 is TGTGCCAGCAGCTCCCCCCCAGGGTCGGCAGATACGCAGTATTTT. The encoded protein is CASSSPPGSADTQYF.

CDR3 bases: TGTGCCAGCAGTTTGGGCAGGGGAGACACTGAAGCTTTCTTT. This sequence encodes CASSLGRGDTEAFF. J is TRBJ1-1 and V is TRBV28, with D possibly TRBD1 on 6 matching bases. The CDR3 is made up of 14 amino acids. V was cut by 3 bases and J by 3 bases, with 11 bases left in between. Germline values: CDR1 MDHEN, CDR2 SYDVKM.

The chain links TRBV3-1 (or the pseudogene TRBV3-2) to TRBJ1-5, with D possibly TRBD1 on 5 matching bases. Germline-derived CDR1 and CDR2 are LGHDT and YNNKEL (reference sequence). V lost 0 bases and J 2 bases, leaving 8 bases between the germline ends. This CDR3 has 15 residues. The chain's CDR3 is CASSQEAGRNQPQHF. The CDR3 nucleotides are TGTGCCAGCAGCCAAGAGGCAGGGCGCAATCAGCCCCAGCATTTT.

This chain connects TRBV9 to TRBJ2-2; possibly TRBD2 for D (6 bases). The CDR3 length is 19 residues. Germline V gene sequence: CDR1 SGDLS, CDR2 YYNGEE. Trimming stripped 1 base from V and 1 base from J, with 20 bases between. CDR3 nucleotides: TGTGCCAGCAGCGTAAGGGCAAAGCGGGCGGGAAAGAACACCGGGGAGCTGTTTTTT. Protein sequence: CASSVRAKRAGKNTGELFF.

This clone was seen only a few times. CDR3 nucleotides: TGTGCCAGCACCCCGGGACCAAACAGGGCTGAGCAGTTCTTC. Translated: CASTPGPNRAEQFF. The chain couples TRBV6-5 to TRBJ2-1; TRBD1 might be the D (6 bases). Deletions cut 7 bases from V and 9 bases from J, with 19 bases between. Looked up from germline, CDR1 is MNHEY and CDR2 is SVGAGI. CDR3 length equals 14 residues.